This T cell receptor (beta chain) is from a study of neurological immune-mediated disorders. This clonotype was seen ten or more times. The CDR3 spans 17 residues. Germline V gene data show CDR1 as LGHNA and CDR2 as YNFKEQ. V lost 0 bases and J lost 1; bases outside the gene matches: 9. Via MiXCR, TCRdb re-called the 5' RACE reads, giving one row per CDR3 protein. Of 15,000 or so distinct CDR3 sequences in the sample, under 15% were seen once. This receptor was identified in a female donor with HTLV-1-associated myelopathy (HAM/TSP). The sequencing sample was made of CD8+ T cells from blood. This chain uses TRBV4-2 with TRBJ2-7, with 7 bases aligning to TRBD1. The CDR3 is CASSQDRTGITSYEQYF. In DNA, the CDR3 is TGTGCCAGCAGCCAAGATAGGACAGGTATTACTTCCTACGAGCAGTACTTC.